The T cell receptor beta chain under discussion was sequenced for a study of T cell responses to AZD1222 COVID-19 vaccine. The repertoire was sequenced with immunoSEQ multiplex PCR; TCRdb's copy has only in-frame clones and lacks some. The table has fewer than 110,000 clones, more than 70% seen once. With respect to this clone: Its antigen is unidentified.

Study-level findings and limits: Vaccination with two AZD1222 doses was followed by a rise in Spike-specific TCR breadth and depth. Donors in the cohort were predominantly white British and more often female, and clonal diversity was possibly underestimated. Just five to seven people given AZD1222 tested seropositive at baseline. There were repertoire samples only from the period after the peak T cell response.

The CDR3 covers 13 residues. The germline V gene encodes CDR1 ENHRY and CDR2 SYGVKD. Trimming stripped 2 bases from V and 4 bases from J, with 9 bases between. The input for sequencing was peripheral blood, taken on day 0 of AZD1222 vaccination. J is TRBJ2-7 and V is TRBV10-3; unclear D gene. The receptor's source is an adult in good health. DNA for the CDR3: TGTGCCATCAGTGAGGGGCGGTTTTACGAGCAGTACTTC. Translating gives CAISEGRFYEQYF.